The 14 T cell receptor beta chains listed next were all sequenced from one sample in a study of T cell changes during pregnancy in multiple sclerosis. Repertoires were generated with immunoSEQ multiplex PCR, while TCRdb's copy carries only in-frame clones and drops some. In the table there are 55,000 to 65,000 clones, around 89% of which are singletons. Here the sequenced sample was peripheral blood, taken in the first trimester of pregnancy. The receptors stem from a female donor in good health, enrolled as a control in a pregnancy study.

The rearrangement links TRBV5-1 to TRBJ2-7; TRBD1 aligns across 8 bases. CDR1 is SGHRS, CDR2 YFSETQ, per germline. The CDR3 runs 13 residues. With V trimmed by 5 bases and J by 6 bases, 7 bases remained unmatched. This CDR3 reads CASSSDRASEQYF. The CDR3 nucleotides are TGCGCCAGCAGTTCGGACAGGGCCTCCGAGCAGTACTTC.

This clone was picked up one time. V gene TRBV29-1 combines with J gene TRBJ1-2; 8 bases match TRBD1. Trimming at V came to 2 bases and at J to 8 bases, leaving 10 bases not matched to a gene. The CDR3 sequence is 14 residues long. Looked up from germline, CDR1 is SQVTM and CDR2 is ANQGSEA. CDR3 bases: TGCAGCGTTGAAAGTGAAGACAGGGGAGACGGCTACACCTTC. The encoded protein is CSVESEDRGDGYTF.

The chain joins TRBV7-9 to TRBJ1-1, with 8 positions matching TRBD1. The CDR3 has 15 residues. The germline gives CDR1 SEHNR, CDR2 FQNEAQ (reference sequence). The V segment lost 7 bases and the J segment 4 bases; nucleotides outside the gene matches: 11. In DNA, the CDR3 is TGTGCCAGCATCCAAGGACAGGGTCACTTCACTGAAGCTTTCTTT. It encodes CASIQGQGHFTEAFF.

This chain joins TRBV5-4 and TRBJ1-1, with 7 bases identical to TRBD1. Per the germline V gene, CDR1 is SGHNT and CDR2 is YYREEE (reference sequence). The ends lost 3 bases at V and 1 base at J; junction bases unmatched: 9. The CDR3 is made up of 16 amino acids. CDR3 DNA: TGTGCCAGCAGCTCCAGCCAGACAGGGAAGAACACTGAAGCTTTCTTT. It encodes CASSSSQTGKNTEAFF.

CDR3 sequence (DNA): TGTGCCAGCAGCAAATTACAGGGGTTGAACTATGGCTACACCTTC. It is translated as CASSKLQGLNYGYTF. The chain combines TRBV9 with TRBJ1-2; TRBD1 matches 7 bases. V dropped 4 bases and J dropped 2; count of bases not matched to a gene: 8. Germline V gives CDR1 SGDLS, CDR2 YYNGEE. This CDR3 has 15 residues.

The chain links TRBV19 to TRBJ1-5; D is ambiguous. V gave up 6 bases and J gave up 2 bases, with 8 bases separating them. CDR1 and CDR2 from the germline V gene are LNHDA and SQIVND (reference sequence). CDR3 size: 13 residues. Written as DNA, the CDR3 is TGTGCCAGTAGAAGTCGGGGCAATCAGCCCCAGCATTTT. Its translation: CASRSRGNQPQHF. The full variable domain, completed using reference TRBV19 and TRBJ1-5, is DGGITQSPKYLFRKEGQNVTLSCEQNLNHDAMYWYRQDPGQGLRLIYYSQIVNDFQKGDIAEGYSVSREKKESFPLTVTSAQKNPTAFYLCASRSRGNQPQHFGDGTRLSIL.

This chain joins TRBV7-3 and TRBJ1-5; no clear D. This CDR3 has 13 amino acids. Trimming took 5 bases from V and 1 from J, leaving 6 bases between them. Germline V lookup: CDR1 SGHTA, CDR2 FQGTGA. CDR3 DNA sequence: TGTGCCAGCAGCCCGGGGAGCAATCAGCCCCAGCATTTT. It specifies CASSPGSNQPQHF.

The CDR3 DNA reads TGCGCCAGCAGCCAGGGCCCAGGCTCTGGAAACACCATATATTTT. Translated, it gives CASSQGPGSGNTIYF. The chain combines TRBV4-1 with TRBJ1-3, with D uncertain. V lost 3 bases and J 0 bases, leaving 9 bases between the germline ends. This CDR3 comprises 15 residues. Germline V gene data show CDR1 as MGHRA and CDR2 as YSYEKL.

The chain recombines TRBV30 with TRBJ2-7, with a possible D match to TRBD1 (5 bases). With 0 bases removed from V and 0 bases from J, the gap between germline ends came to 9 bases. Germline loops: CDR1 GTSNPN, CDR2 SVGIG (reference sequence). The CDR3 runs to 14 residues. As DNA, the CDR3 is TGTGCCTGGAGTGTACAGGATACCTCCTACGAGCAGTACTTC. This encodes CAWSVQDTSYEQYF.

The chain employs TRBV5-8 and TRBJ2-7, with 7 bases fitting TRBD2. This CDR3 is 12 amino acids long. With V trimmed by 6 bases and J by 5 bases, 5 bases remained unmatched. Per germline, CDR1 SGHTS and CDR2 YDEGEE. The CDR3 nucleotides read TGTGCCAGCACTCTGGGGGGGGACGAGCAGTACTTC. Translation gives CASTLGGDEQYF.

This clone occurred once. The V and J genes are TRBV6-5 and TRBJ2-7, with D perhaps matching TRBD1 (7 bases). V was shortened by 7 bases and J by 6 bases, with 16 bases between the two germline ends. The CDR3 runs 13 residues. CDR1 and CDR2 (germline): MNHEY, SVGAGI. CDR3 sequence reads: CASKGRGESEQYF. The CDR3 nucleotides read TGTGCCAGCAAGGGCAGGGGGGAATCCGAGCAGTACTTC.

In DNA form, the CDR3 reads TGTGCCAGCGCTAGCGGGGGCCCCGAGGGTACGCAGTATTTT. Translating gives CASASGGPEGTQYF. This chain links TRBV27 with TRBJ2-3; 10 bases agree with TRBD2. V lost 8 bases to trimming and J lost 8 bases; unmatched junction nucleotides: 10. CDR3 length equals 14 residues. The germline V gene has CDR1 MNHEY and CDR2 SMNVEV (reference sequence).

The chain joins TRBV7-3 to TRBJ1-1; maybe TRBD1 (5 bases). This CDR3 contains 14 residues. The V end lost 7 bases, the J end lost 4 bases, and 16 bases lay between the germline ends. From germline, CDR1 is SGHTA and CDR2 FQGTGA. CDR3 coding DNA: TGTGCCAGCACCGGAGGGGAGGTCGGCACTGAAGCTTTCTTT. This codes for CASTGGEVGTEAFF.

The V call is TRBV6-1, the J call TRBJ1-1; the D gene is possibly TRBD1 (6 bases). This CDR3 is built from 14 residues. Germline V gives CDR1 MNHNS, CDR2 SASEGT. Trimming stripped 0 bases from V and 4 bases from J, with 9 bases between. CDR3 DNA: TGTGCCAGCAGTGAAGCGGCCAGGGGCACTGAAGCTTTCTTT. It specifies CASSEAARGTEAFF.